A selection of T cell receptor beta chains follows, all from one sample in a study of blood T cell repertoires in COVID-19. Repertoires were generated with immunoSEQ multiplex PCR, while TCRdb's copy carries only in-frame clones and drops some. Of roughly 380,000 clones listed, about 90% are singletons. Specimen: PBMCs or T cells enriched from blood (not recorded which). Receptors were obtained from a woman aged 25 to 45 who had recovered from COVID-19. The CDR3 runs from the conserved cysteine through the conserved F or W. The D gene is left open where the match is weak. Size is omitted from some rows. Given values are once, few, many or a class for expanded clones.

V	D	size	J	DNA	CDR3
TRBV29-1	TRBD1	.	TRBJ2-2	TGCAGCGCCGCTACCGGGACAGGGATTCTCGGGGAGCTGTTTTTT	CSAATGTGILGELFF
TRBV21-1	.	.	TRBJ2-3	TGTGCCAGCAGCAAATCCACAAACAGGTCCGCTAGCACAGATACGCAGTATTTT	CASSKSTNRSASTDTQYF
TRBV2	.	.	TRBJ2-7	TGTGCCAGCAGCAGGTACACCTCCTACGAGCAGTACTTC	CASSRYTSYEQYF
TRBV7-9	.	.	TRBJ2-7	TGTGCCAGCAGCTTAAACACAGGACGGCCCCTCGAGCAGTACTTC	CASSLNTGRPLEQYF
TRBV4-1	.	once	TRBJ2-1	TGCGCCAGCAGCCAACGTGGGGCCGCCTACAATGAGCAGTTCTTC	CASSQRGAAYNEQFF
TRBV2	.	.	TRBJ1-2	TGTGCCAGCAGTGGAAGGGAGCTGGCACGCTACACCTTC	CASSGRELARYTF
TRBV4-1	.	.	TRBJ2-2	TGCGCCAGCAGCGAAAGGGAGGCCGGGACCACCGGGGAGCTGTTTTTT	CASSEREAGTTGELFF
TRBV28	TRBD1	.	TRBJ1-5	TGTGCCAGCAATCGGGACAGGGTACAGCCCCAGCATTTT	CASNRDRVQPQHF
TRBV5-5	.	.	TRBJ1-2	TGTGCCAGCAGCTTGTCGGGGAGGGGCTACACCTTC	CASSLSGRGYTF
TRBV4-1	.	few	TRBJ1-4	TGCGCCAGCAGCCATCTCGAGCAGTCGACACCTAATGAAAAACTGTTTTTT	CASSHLEQSTPNEKLFF
TRBV12-3/TRBV12-4	.	.	TRBJ2-2	TGTGCCAGCAGTTTAGTACAAACCGGGGAGCTGTTTTTT	CASSLVQTGELFF
TRBV5-5	.	.	TRBJ2-2	TGTGCCAGCAGGTCAGGGTTTACCCTCACCGGGGAGCTGTTTTTT	CASRSGFTLTGELFF
TRBV2	TRBD2	.	TRBJ2-3	TGTGCCAGCAAGCCCAGACTAGCGGGGGGCACAGATACGCAGTATTTT	CASKPRLAGGTDTQYF
TRBV19	.	.	TRBJ1-1	TGTGCCAGTAGTAGGCGGGGACGGCTGAACACTGAAGCTTTCTTT	CASSRRGRLNTEAFF
TRBV18	TRBD2	once	TRBJ2-1	TGTGCCAGCTCACCCGGGACTAGCGGGAGTTTTAATGAGCAGTTCTTC	CASSPGTSGSFNEQFF
TRBV5-4	TRBD1	.	TRBJ2-3	TGTGCCAGCAGCTTTGGACAGGGGGCAGCCGATACGCAGTATTTT	CASSFGQGAADTQYF
TRBV5-8	TRBD1	.	TRBJ2-7	TGTGCCAGCAGCTCCCTCACGGGACAGGGGTACGAGCAGTACTTC	CASSSLTGQGYEQYF
TRBV5-8	TRBD1	.	TRBJ1-2	TGTGCCAGCAGCCGGACCGGGGACAGGGGGCTCTATGGCTACACCTTC	CASSRTGDRGLYGYTF
TRBV27	.	.	TRBJ2-6	TGTGCCAGCAGTTTCCACCCCCTAGGATCTGGGGCCAACGTCCTGACTTTC	CASSFHPLGSGANVLTF
TRBV11-3	.	.	TRBJ1-5	TGTGCCAGCAGCTTAATTTTTCGGACAGTGACCCTACCTAGCAATCAGCCCCAGCATTTT	CASSLIFRTVTLPSNQPQHF
TRBV2	.	few	TRBJ1-5	TGTGCCAGCAGTGAAGCAGGGGGTCTTAGCAATCAGCCCCAGCATTTT	CASSEAGGLSNQPQHF
TRBV11-2	.	.	TRBJ2-6	TGTGCCAGCAGCCGAGTGAGGATAACCTCGGCTGGGGCCAACGTCCTGACTTTC	CASSRVRITSAGANVLTF
TRBV18	TRBD1	.	TRBJ1-6	TGTGCCAGCTCACCATCGGGAACAGGGGGCGAATCACCCCTCCACTTT	CASSPSGTGGESPLHF
TRBV4-1	TRBD2	.	TRBJ2-1	TGCGCCAGCAGCCTCGGGACTAGCGGGACTCTCGAGCAGTTCTTC	CASSLGTSGTLEQFF
TRBV27	.	.	TRBJ1-6	TGTGCCAGCGGGCCTGTTACCGGGACTTATAATTCACCCCTCCACTTT	CASGPVTGTYNSPLHF
TRBV5-6	.	.	TRBJ1-3	TGTGCCAGCAGCCTACCCCCAGGGTCTGGAAACACCATATATTTT	CASSLPPGSGNTIYF
TRBV2	.	.	TRBJ1-3	TGTGCCAGCAGTGGGGGGGGCTTCTCTGGAAACACCATATATTTT	CASSGGGFSGNTIYF
TRBV5-5	TRBD1	.	TRBJ1-2	TGTGCCAGCAGCCCGGGAGGGGACAGGGGGCCCCCAGGGGGCTACACCTTC	CASSPGGDRGPPGGYTF
TRBV5-6	TRBD2	.	TRBJ2-2	TGTGCCAGCAGCCGACTAGCGGAGAACACCGGGGAGCTGTTTTTT	CASSRLAENTGELFF
TRBV5-1	.	.	TRBJ2-7	TGCGCCAGCAGTGCGGGGGCGGGCGAGCAGTACTTC	CASSAGAGEQYF
TRBV6-5	TRBD1	.	TRBJ1-2	TGTGCCAGCAGTTACTACACAGGGGCAAGCTATGGCTACACCTTC	CASSYYTGASYGYTF
TRBV14	TRBD2	.	TRBJ2-1	TGTGCCAGCAGCCGCTTGGGACTAGCAGTCTACAATGAGCAGTTCTTC	CASSRLGLAVYNEQFF
TRBV2	TRBD2	.	TRBJ2-5	TGTGCCAGTCGACTAGCGGGGCGGGGAGAGACCCAGTACTTC	CASRLAGRGETQYF
TRBV19	TRBD1	few	TRBJ1-4	TGTGCCAGTAGTATGGACGACAGGGGTTGGAATGAAAAACTGTTTTTT	CASSMDDRGWNEKLFF
TRBV2	.	.	TRBJ2-7	TGTGCCAGCAGTGGTTCACCGGGGATCCACGAGCAGTACTTC	CASSGSPGIHEQYF
TRBV5-6	.	.	TRBJ2-7	TGTGCCAGCAGCTTGGACAGCCCCTACGAGCAGTACTTC	CASSLDSPYEQYF
TRBV27	.	few	TRBJ1-5	TGTGCCAGCAGTTTACAGGGGCGGCAGCCCCAGCATTTT	CASSLQGRQPQHF